Each of the 27 T cell receptor beta chains below was sequenced from the same sample in a study of OX40 agonist ivuxolimab in advanced cancers. TCRdb's copy holds only in-frame clones and misses some; the assay was immunoSEQ multiplex PCR. The sample carries 45,000 or so clones, around nine tenths recorded once. Source: CD4+ or CD8+ T cells sorted from blood, taken in a trial of the OX40 agonist ivuxolimab. The receptors were sampled from an adult with an advanced solid tumor such as melanoma, head and neck, liver or kidney cancer.

The V call is TRBV9, the J call TRBJ1-5; tentatively, D is TRBD1 (5 bases). CDR1 is SGDLS, CDR2 YYNGEE, per germline. This CDR3 is 15 amino acids long. Trimming took off 3 bases at V and 2 bases at J, with 12 bases between the two ends. CDR3 nucleotides: TGTGCCAGCAGCGCCTCCGGGGGGGGCAATCAGCCCCAGCATTTT. This codes for CASSASGGGNQPQHF.

The chain joins TRBV4-3 to TRBJ1-1; D unresolved. CDR1 and CDR2 (germline): LGHNA, YSLEER. There are 15 residues in the CDR3. The V and J ends lost 3 bases and 1 base respectively, with 12 bases between them. DNA of the CDR3: TGCGCCAGCAGCCAGGCTCTGGCGGCGAACACTGAAGCTTTCTTT. Translation gives CASSQALAANTEAFF.

The chain recombines TRBV7-3 with TRBJ1-1; D perhaps matches TRBD1 (5 bases). Trimming left V 8 bases short and J 4 bases short, with 14 bases between. Germline CDR1 reads SGHTA; CDR2 reads FQGTGA. The CDR3 extends over 13 amino acids. The CDR3 is CASVQGLGTEAFF. The CDR3 nucleotides read TGTGCCAGCGTCCAGGGCCTCGGCACTGAAGCTTTCTTT. Based on the CDR3 plus reference TRBV7-3 and TRBJ1-1, the full variable domain is GAGVSQTPSNKVTEKGKYVELRCDPISGHTALYWYRQSLGQGPEFLIYFQGTGAADDSGLPNDRFFAVRPEGSVSTLKIQRTERGDSAVYLCASVQGLGTEAFFGQGTRLTVV.

The V call is TRBV7-9, the J call TRBJ2-5; 9 positions agree with TRBD2. Germline CDR1 and CDR2: SEHNR and FQNEAQ (reference sequence). After removal of 8 bases from V and 5 bases from J, the junction contained 12 bases not matched to a gene. The CDR3 is 15 residues long. Here the CDR3 reads CASLGLAGSIETQYF. CDR3 coding DNA: TGTGCCAGCTTGGGACTAGCCGGGTCGATCGAGACCCAGTACTTC.

The chain uses TRBV4-2 and TRBJ2-3; TRBD2 is a possible D gene (6 bases). Trimming pared 0 bases from V and 0 bases from J, leaving 10 bases between. Per the germline V gene, CDR1 is LGHNA and CDR2 is YNFKEQ. The CDR3 has 16 residues. The DNA of the CDR3 is TGTGCCAGCAGCCAAGAGGTAGCGGCTAGCACAGATACGCAGTATTTT. Residues: CASSQEVAASTDTQYF.

The rearrangement uses TRBV28 and TRBJ2-1; D is uncertain. Germline V gene data show CDR1 as MDHEN and CDR2 as SYDVKM. V lost 4 bases, J lost 5 bases, and 3 bases lay in between. The CDR3 has 11 residues. In DNA, the CDR3 is TGTGCCAGCAGTTCCCACAATGAGCAGTTCTTC. Protein product: CASSSHNEQFF.

The count of this clone is one. The rearrangement uses TRBV7-9 and TRBJ2-2; D call uncertain. Trimming shortened V by 1 base and J by 6 bases, and 24 bases separated the two germline ends. Germline V CDR1 and CDR2: SEHNR, FQNEAQ (reference sequence). CDR3 length equals 19 residues. Here the CDR3 DNA reads TGTGCCAGCAGCTTAGGAGGTATAGGTACAGCGCGGCATCCCGGGGAGCTGTTTTTT. This codes for CASSLGGIGTARHPGELFF. The whole variable domain, remainder taken from reference TRBV7-9 and TRBJ2-2, is DTGVSQNPRHKITKRGQNVTFRCDPISEHNRLYWYRQTLGQGPEFLTYFQNEAQLEKSRLLSDRFSAERPKGSFSTLEIQRTEQGDSAMYLCASSLGGIGTARHPGELFFGEGSRLTVL.

This chain connects TRBV6-1 to TRBJ1-5, with D hard to call. Trimming took 6 bases from V and 2 from J, leaving 11 bases between them. CDR1 is MNHNS, CDR2 SASEGT, per germline. The CDR3 loop spans 14 amino acids. CDR3 in DNA: TGTGCCAGCAGCCCGAGTACTGGCAATCAGCCCCAGCATTTT. It translates to CASSPSTGNQPQHF.

This chain uses TRBV4-1 with TRBJ1-4, with 7 bases that match TRBD1. Germline loops: CDR1 MGHRA, CDR2 YSYEKL. The junction had 5 bases not matched to a gene; V was cut back by 0 bases and J by 7 bases. The CDR3 is made up of 15 amino acids. In DNA form, the CDR3 reads TGCGCCAGCAGCCAAGAAGCAGGGGGAGGTGAAAAACTGTTTTTT. It is translated as CASSQEAGGGEKLFF.

This clone was seen only once. The genes are TRBV6-1 and TRBJ2-6; 7 nucleotides agree with TRBD2. Germline CDR1 and CDR2: MNHNS and SASEGT. This CDR3 has 18 residues. The junction had 8 bases not matched to a gene; V was cut back by 3 bases and J by 0 bases. DNA for the CDR3: TGTGCCAGCAGTGAGGGGAGGGCTTGGACCTCTGGGGCCAACGTCCTGACTTTC. Translated, it gives CASSEGRAWTSGANVLTF.

This sequence joins TRBV14 and TRBJ2-7, with D possibly matching TRBD1 (5 bases). There are 14 residues in the CDR3. V gave up 0 bases and J gave up 3 bases, with 9 bases separating them. Germline V gene sequence: CDR1 SGHDN, CDR2 FVKESK. The DNA for the CDR3 is TGTGCCAGCAGCCAAGACAGGGAAATCTACGAGCAGTACTTC. Its translation is CASSQDREIYEQYF.

V is TRBV7-6 and J is TRBJ1-6, with D possibly matching TRBD1 (6 bases). Germline V lookup: CDR1 SGHVS, CDR2 FNYEAQ. This CDR3 spans 19 amino acids. Trimming stripped 3 bases from V and 0 bases from J, with 18 bases between. CDR3 bases: TGTGCCAGCAGCTTTTTAATTCAGGTAGGGGGCTCCTATAATTCACCCCTCCACTTT. It translates to CASSFLIQVGGSYNSPLHF.

The genes are TRBV4-1 and TRBJ2-5; 9 bases agree with TRBD2. V dropped 2 bases and J dropped 5; count of bases not matched to a gene: 3. Germline assignment: CDR1 MGHRA and CDR2 YSYEKL. This CDR3 region has 14 residues. CDR3 amino acids: CASSQQLAGETQYF. For the CDR3, the DNA is TGCGCCAGCAGCCAACAACTAGCGGGTGAGACCCAGTACTTC.

This clone was observed a few times. The chain couples TRBV9 to TRBJ2-1; possibly TRBD2 for D (5 bases). Germline V gene lookup returns CDR1 SGDLS and CDR2 YYNGEE. This CDR3 is 12 amino acids long. Trimming pared 4 bases from V and 10 bases from J, leaving 12 bases between. CDR3 loop: CASSISGGEQFF. The CDR3 DNA reads TGTGCCAGCAGCATAAGCGGTGGAGAGCAGTTCTTC. The entire variable domain, with the rest obtained from reference TRBV9 and TRBJ2-1, is as follows: DSGVTQTPKHLITATGQRVTLRCSPRSGDLSVYWYQQSLDQGLQFLIQYYNGEERAKGNILERFSAQQFPDLHSELNLSSLELGDSALYFCASSISGGEQFFGPGTRLTVL.

This chain connects TRBV5-4 to TRBJ2-7; D not resolved. The V and J ends lost 0 bases and 3 bases respectively, with 10 bases between them. Germline V gene data show CDR1 as SGHNT and CDR2 as YYREEE (reference sequence). The CDR3 is 14 amino acids. This chain's CDR3 is CASSLVQDHYEQYF. The DNA for the CDR3 is TGTGCCAGCAGCTTGGTCCAGGACCACTACGAGCAGTACTTC.

The V and J genes are TRBV28 and TRBJ1-2, with TRBD1 as a possible D gene (5 bases). Trimming cost V 3 bases and J 3 bases, with 11 bases left between them. Germline CDR1 is MDHEN and CDR2 is SYDVKM. The CDR3 runs to 14 residues. For the CDR3, the DNA is TGTGCCAGCAGTTTGCGGGGGGGAGACTATGGCTACACCTTC. Protein: CASSLRGGDYGYTF.

This clone was seen only a few times. V gene TRBV19 combines with J gene TRBJ2-7; tentatively, D is TRBD2 (5 bases). Germline assignment: CDR1 LNHDA and CDR2 SQIVND (reference sequence). The CDR3 is 15 amino acids. V lost 3 bases to trimming and J lost 0 bases, with 12 bases between them. The CDR3 sequence is CASSMLVGSSYEQYF. The CDR3, as DNA: TGTGCCAGTAGTATGTTGGTGGGGAGCTCCTACGAGCAGTACTTC.

V gene TRBV7-2 combines with J gene TRBJ2-3; no definite D call. Germline V gene lookup returns CDR1 SGHTA and CDR2 FQGNSA. V was cut by 3 bases and J by 5 bases, with 15 bases left in between. The CDR3 is 15 amino acids. The CDR3 DNA reads TGTGCCAGCAGCTTTCTAGTGGGGATGGGAGATACGCAGTATTTT. It yields the protein CASSFLVGMGDTQYF. The whole variable domain, filled in from reference TRBV7-2 and TRBJ2-3, reads GAGVSQSPSNKVTEKGKDVELRCDPISGHTALYWYRQSLGQGLEFLIYFQGNSAPDKSGLPSDRFSAERTGGSVSTLTIQRTQQEDSAVYLCASSFLVGMGDTQYFGPGTRLTVL.

V is TRBV7-9 and J is TRBJ2-5; possible D gene TRBD1, 7 bases. CDR3 length: 14 amino acids. The ends were cut back, 5 bases at V and 3 bases at J, with 13 bases in the middle. Germline CDR1 SEHNR, CDR2 FQNEAQ (reference sequence). CDR3 sequence (DNA): TGTGCCAGCAGCCGCGGGACAGAAAAAGAGACCCAGTACTTC. Translated: CASSRGTEKETQYF.

Details on this clone: Other DNA sequences within the sample encode an identical CDR3. The chain links TRBV7-6 to TRBJ2-1; D call uncertain. Trimming cost V 1 base and J 6 bases, with 7 bases left between them. Looked up from germline, CDR1 is SGHVS and CDR2 is FNYEAQ. CDR3 length: 13 amino acids. CDR3 bases: TGTGCCAGCAGCTTAGGGGGTAGCAATGAGCAGTTCTTC. Its translation is CASSLGGSNEQFF.

This clone was detected only once. The chain recombines TRBV4-2 with TRBJ2-7; D uncertain. The CDR3 loop spans 15 amino acids. The V end lost 0 bases, the J end lost 4 bases, and 13 bases lay between the germline ends. Germline V lookup: CDR1 LGHNA, CDR2 YNFKEQ. The CDR3 sequence is CASSQEKWGSYEQYF. In nucleotides, the CDR3 is TGTGCCAGCAGCCAAGAAAAGTGGGGATCTTACGAGCAGTACTTC.

J is TRBJ1-2 and V is TRBV6-5; possibly TRBD1 for D (6 bases). V was shortened by 5 bases and J by 5 bases, with 9 bases between the two germline ends. The CDR3 has 12 amino acids. Germline CDR1 reads MNHEY; CDR2 reads SVGAGI. CDR3 in DNA: TGTGCCAGCAGTCCCCAGGGGTATGGCTACACCTTC. This sequence encodes CASSPQGYGYTF.

The CDR3 DNA reads TGTGCCAGCACCCCAGGGGGGAAGTATGGCTACACCTTC. Amino acid sequence: CASTPGGKYGYTF. V usage is TRBV7-7 and J usage is TRBJ1-2, with 7 bases lining up with TRBD1. The germline gives CDR1 SSHAT, CDR2 FNYEAQ (reference sequence). This CDR3 comprises 13 residues. V gave up 7 bases and J gave up 5 bases; unmatched junction bases: 7.

The V gene is TRBV12-5, the J gene TRBJ2-2; D gene unclear. Germline V gene data show CDR1 as LGHNT and CDR2 as FRNRAP. The CDR3 consists of 16 residues. Trimming left V 2 bases short and J 4 bases short, with 14 bases between. The CDR3, as DNA: TGTGCTAGTGGTTTGCCCGGTACTGAGAGCACCGGGGAGCTGTTTTTT. The encoded protein is CASGLPGTESTGELFF.

This sequence joins TRBV7-6 and TRBJ2-7, with TRBD1 as a possible D gene (6 bases). The CDR3 runs 15 residues. V lost 1 base to trimming and J lost 2 bases, with 12 bases between them. Germline lookup yields CDR1 SGHVS and CDR2 FNYEAQ. For the CDR3, the DNA is TGTGCCAGCAGCTTAGGTGAGGCAGGGGCCTACGAGCAGTACTTC. It codes for CASSLGEAGAYEQYF.

This clone was found a few times. This chain joins TRBV5-1 and TRBJ2-1; D is possibly TRBD2 (6 bases). This CDR3 region has 17 residues. Germline CDR1 reads SGHRS; CDR2 reads YFSETQ. V was cut by 4 bases and J by 5 bases, with 22 bases left in between. CDR3 residues: CASSRPLAARGNNEQFF. The CDR3 coding sequence is TGCGCCAGCAGCCGGCCTTTGGCAGCCCGGGGGAACAATGAGCAGTTCTTC.

The chain joins TRBV5-6 to TRBJ1-2, with D unclear. Trimming stripped 1 base from V and 8 bases from J, with 9 bases between. Germline V gives CDR1 SGHDT, CDR2 YYEEEE. The CDR3 length is 12 residues. The DNA for the CDR3 is TGTGCCAGCAGCTTGAGTCGGATGGGCTACACCTTC. Its translation is CASSLSRMGYTF.